This is a list of T cell receptor beta chains from one sample in a study of STAT5B mutations in CD4+ large granular lymphocyte leukemia. Using immunoSEQ multiplex PCR, the repertoire was profiled, and TCRdb retains in-frame clones only, with some absent. The repertoire holds 30,000 to 40,000 clones, with approximately 90% as singletons. The sample consisted of CD4+ T cells from blood buffy coats. Receptor source: a human donor in good health. CDR3s include the opening cysteine and the closing phenylalanine or tryptophan. The D gene is left open where the match is weak. Size values are once, few and many counts, or a class for expanded clones, and some rows have none.

NA TRBJ1-2 TRBV2 NA TGTGCCAGCAGTGAGGACAGTTGGTTTGGCTACACCTTC CASSEDSWFGYTF
NA TRBJ1-1 TRBV6-5 NA TGTGCCACCAGTCTTCGGGTGAACACTGAAGCTTTCTTT CATSLRVNTEAFF
NA TRBJ1-5 TRBV7-9 NA TGTGCCAGCAGCCCCACGCAGGATGGGCAGCCCCAGCATTTT CASSPTQDGQPQHF
NA TRBJ2-7 TRBV5-4 NA TGTGCCAGCAGCTCGTCCGGTCTTAGGGAGCAGTACTTC CASSSSGLREQYF
NA TRBJ2-3 TRBV7-2 NA TGTGCCAGCAGCCCACAGAGCTCTCGCACAGATACGCAGTATTTT CASSPQSSRTDTQYF
NA TRBJ2-3 TRBV7-9 TRBD1 TGTGCCAGCAGCGTAGGGGGCAGCACAGATACGCAGTATTTT CASSVGGSTDTQYF
NA TRBJ1-1 TRBV5-1 TRBD1 TGCGCCAGCAGCTTCCGAGGGACAGGGGTGGCGTACACTGAAGCTTTCTTT CASSFRGTGVAYTEAFF
NA TRBJ2-7 TRBV6-5 NA TGTGCCAGCAGGTCGGACGGGACCTACGAGCAGTACTTC CASRSDGTYEQYF
NA TRBJ1-5 TRBV21-1 NA TGTGCCAGCAGCAAAGCGAGACAGCGAGTGAATCAGCCCCAGCATTTT CASSKARQRVNQPQHF
once TRBJ1-4 TRBV5-1 NA TGCGCCAGCAGCTTGGGAGAGGAGTGGGAAAAACTGTTTTTT CASSLGEEWEKLFF
once TRBJ1-2 TRBV5-1 NA TGCGCCAGCAGGGAGGGGGACTATGGCTACACCTTC CASREGDYGYTF
NA TRBJ2-1 TRBV4-3 NA TGCGCCAGCAGCCAAGATCTCGGGGAGACCTCCTACAATGAGCAGTTCTTC CASSQDLGETSYNEQFF
NA TRBJ1-5 TRBV7-2 NA TGTGCCAGCAGCCTTAGCGCAGGGCATGATCAGCCCCAGCATTTT CASSLSAGHDQPQHF
NA TRBJ2-3 TRBV9 NA TGTGCCAGCAGCGTAGCTGTTAGTGCAGATACGCAGTATTTT CASSVAVSADTQYF
NA TRBJ2-1 TRBV7-2 NA TGTGCCAGCAGCTTAGCGGTTGAGCAGTTCTTC CASSLAVEQFF
NA TRBJ1-3 TRBV30 NA TGTGCCTGGGGGAGGGTTCTCTCTGGAAACACCATATATTTT CAWGRVLSGNTIYF
NA TRBJ1-1 TRBV2 NA TGTGCCAGCAGACTCAGGGAGGCCACTGAAGCTTTCTTT CASRLREATEAFF
NA TRBJ2-3 TRBV5-1 TRBD1 TGCGCCAGCAGCTTTGGGACAGGGCTGTCAGATACGCAGTATTTT CASSFGTGLSDTQYF
NA TRBJ2-1 TRBV7-9 NA TGTGCCAGCAGCTCCTTTTATCAGGGCAAGGAGCAGTTCTTC CASSSFYQGKEQFF
NA TRBJ2-5 TRBV2 TRBD1 TGTGCCAGCATTTGGGGACAGGTACCTCAAGAGACCCAGTACTTC CASIWGQVPQETQYF
once TRBJ1-1 TRBV11-2 NA TGTGCCAGCAGCTTGGTGGAAGAGACTGAAGCTTTCTTT CASSLVEETEAFF
few TRBJ1-5 TRBV10-3 NA TGTGCCATCAGTGAGGGGTGGGGAGGTAGCAATCAGCCCCAGCATTTT CAISEGWGGSNQPQHF
NA TRBJ1-1 TRBV5-1 TRBD1 TGCGCCAGCAGCCCGGACCCCGACAGGGTCAGATCTGAAGCTTTCTTT CASSPDPDRVRSEAFF
NA TRBJ1-6 TRBV10-1 NA TGCGCCAGCAGTGAGAGGGGTTGGGGATCACCCCTCCACTTT CASSERGWGSPLHF
NA TRBJ2-3 TRBV29-1 TRBD2 TGCAGCGTCCCAGCGGGAGGGAGCACAGATACGCAGTATTTT CSVPAGGSTDTQYF
once TRBJ2-3 TRBV12-5 NA TGTGCTAGTGGTTTGGGAATCGGGGACACAGATACGCAGTATTTT CASGLGIGDTDTQYF
NA TRBJ1-3 TRBV5-8 NA TGTGCCAGCAGGTCCCGGGGGTCTGGAAACACCATATATTTT CASRSRGSGNTIYF
NA TRBJ1-3 TRBV6-5 NA TGTGCCAGCAGTTACGGGGACCTTTCGGGTGGAAACACCATATATTTT CASSYGDLSGGNTIYF
NA TRBJ1-1 TRBV27 TRBD1 TGTGCCAGCAGTGGCCGAAAGGGGGCGAACACTGAAGCTTTCTTT CASSGRKGANTEAFF
NA TRBJ2-1 TRBV27 NA TGTGCCAGCTTGCGAGGAGGTGAGCAGTTCTTC CASLRGGEQFF
NA TRBJ2-7 TRBV10-3 TRBD2 TGTGCCATCAGTGGGAGTAGCGGGGGTTCCTACGAGCAGTACTTC CAISGSSGGSYEQYF
NA TRBJ1-3 TRBV7-9 NA TGTGCCAGCAGCTTAGACCCCGGAGGGTATGGAAACACCATATATTTT CASSLDPGGYGNTIYF
NA TRBJ2-3 TRBV9 NA TGTGCCAGCAGCGGGGAGATCACAGATACGCAGTATTTT CASSGEITDTQYF
NA TRBJ1-5 TRBV5-1 NA TGCGCCAGCAGCTTGGCCGGGGACCCAAATCAGCCCCAGCATTTT CASSLAGDPNQPQHF
NA TRBJ1-2 TRBV7-9 NA TGTGCCAGCAGCCCGGTCTTAGAAACCTATGGCTACACCTTC CASSPVLETYGYTF
NA TRBJ2-7 TRBV7-6 TRBD1 TGTGCCAGCAGCCTCCAACTCTGGGGACAGAGTTACGAGCAGTACTTC CASSLQLWGQSYEQYF
NA TRBJ2-7 TRBV27 NA TGTGCCAGCAGTTTATCTAGTGGGGTCTACGAGCAGTACTTC CASSLSSGVYEQYF
NA TRBJ1-1 TRBV7-2 NA TGTGCCAGCAGCTCAGGGTGGATCGGAACTGAAGCTTTCTTT CASSSGWIGTEAFF
NA TRBJ2-5 TRBV11-2 TRBD1 TGTGCCAGCAGCTTCGGACAGGGGAGGGAGACCCAGTACTTC CASSFGQGRETQYF
NA TRBJ1-2 TRBV4-3 NA TGCGCCAGCAGCCAAGAACTTACAGGGAGGGCCTATGGCTACACCTTC CASSQELTGRAYGYTF
NA TRBJ2-2 TRBV9 TRBD2 TGTGCCAGCAGCACCGGAGCGGGAGGACCGAGTAGCACCGGGGAGCTGTTTTTT CASSTGAGGPSSTGELFF
NA TRBJ1-1 TRBV5-1 NA TGCGCCAGCAGCTCGCGCTCAGACACTGAAGCTTTCTTT CASSSRSDTEAFF
NA TRBJ2-1 TRBV5-6 NA TGTGCCAGCAGGCGGCGTGGAGGGATATACAATGAGCAGTTCTTC CASRRRGGIYNEQFF